This section outlines one T cell receptor (beta chain) sequence together with its context. Its antigen has not been determined. No clone much larger than this one lies a single base away; base qualities are absent. V is pruned by 7 bases and J by 2 bases, leaving 4 bases of the junction without a gene match. CDR1 and CDR2 were assigned from the germline V gene as MNHEY and SVGAGI. The CDR3 runs 14 amino acids, cysteine and phenylalanine included. Only the CDR3 region is kept as DNA, spanning 42 bases read in frame from base 1. TCRbeta CDR3 regions were amplified from genomic DNA by means of the immunoSEQ Assay, a bias-controlled multiplex PCR. The authors' analysis ran thus. The number of nucleated cells in each sample was estimated from the amplification of reference gene primers within the assay. To quantify the absolute abundance of each unique TCRbeta CDR3 rearrangement, sequence reads were collapsed and filtered. For each sample, productive Simpson clonality was calculated as the square root of Simpson's diversity index over productive rearrangements. TCRdb limited this immuneACCESS table to in-frame rearrangements with V and J called. A share of clones is missing; checked studies link under half to unresolved V genes, and the rest is unexplained. Clone size and the V and J calls come from that table; the DNA yielded D and trimming. Counted in this sample were about 100,000 clones; 79% of them appeared once. In total, the top ten clones hold over 15% of the sample.

These data originate in a study of blood T cell repertoires in COVID-19 (dated by TCRdb to 2018 to 2021). Background for the entire study: Samples from collaborators originated in the United States, Italy and Spain and spanned both the acute and convalescent phases of COVID-19. The prospective study material was composed of cDNA or gDNA derived from T cells, B-cell-depleted T cells, or PBMCs. Subjects who had been exposed to COVID-19, were actively infected with it, or had recovered from it provided the deeply sampled blood TCRbeta repertoires that made up the dataset. The repertoires were released in a freely available public database intended as a resource for research on the immune response to SARS-CoV-2. Samples came from the ongoing ImmuneRACE study (first 160 participants) plus 1,254 subjects from 6 global collaborators. A de-identified subject ID, COVID-19 status, age in years and sex were almost always included in the sample metadata. Where HLA class I and class II types were available, the types were taken from metadata supplied by the sample provider, not from assay-based typing.

The collaborating institutions used their own protocols to collect whole blood in K2EDTA tubes. For TCRbeta analysis, collaborator samples were shipped as frozen whole blood, as isolated PBMCs, or as DNA extracted from either sample type. Results and caveats for the whole study, not just this receptor: The quantity of clinical and demographic metadata differed by source and by participant and was supplied without curation.

Recombination connected TRBV6-5 to TRBJ2-1; 8 central nucleotides agree with TRBD2. Sample: peripheral blood. The TCR was taken from a woman of 80 years or more with active or convalescent COVID-19. The CDR3 sequence is CASTAGGTYNEQFF. The DNA is TGTGCCAGCACGGCGGGAGGCACCTACAATGAGCAGTTCTTC.